This T cell receptor beta chain was recorded in a study of CD8+ T cells in alopecia areata (dated by TCRdb to the late 2010s). With regard to the full study: In both human patients and the C3H/HeJ mouse model, the study applied high-throughput TCRbeta sequencing to look at T cell clonal expansion in alopecia areata. TCRbeta CDR3 regions were amplified by immunoSEQ multiplex PCR with 35 Vbeta forward and 13 Jbeta reverse primers. Human TCRbeta sequencing covered scalp tissue and sorted CD4+ and CD8+ peripheral blood T cells from patchy and totalis/universalis alopecia areata patients and healthy controls. Scalp clonality was compared among normal scalp (n=4), patchy alopecia areata scalp (n=8), and alopecia totalis/universalis scalp (n=8). RNA came from the PAXgene miRNA kit for fixed scalp, the miRNeasy kit for PBMCs, and the RNeasy kit for mouse skin. The research as a whole found: Scalp TCR repertoire analysis is complicated because resident alphabeta T cells in normal human skin are also sequenced, whereas mouse skin is dominated by gammadelta T cells. Lesional scalp, especially in alopecia totalis/universalis, showed higher clonality and more expanded CD8+ clones than normal scalp, suggesting antigenic drive. Shared TCR sequences between patients were less evident than in mice, which may be partly attributable to HLA diversity in the patient population.

The library was produced with the immunoSEQ multiplex PCR assay. For TCR sequencing, RNA was extracted from every sample and reverse transcribed into cDNA to serve as template. SuperScript III was used to make first-strand cDNA, primed with a 2:1 mix of oligo-dT and random hexamers. Amplification bias was assessed with a synthetic immune receptor repertoire, and residual bias was removed computationally. Per the original workflow: Raw reads were preprocessed to remove errors, and CDR3 was defined according to IMGT conventions as the region from the conserved cysteine to phenylalanine. To get clonality, Shannon entropy was normalized by log2 of the number of productive unique TCRs and the result was subtracted from 1. CD4 or CD8 identity of scalp clones was inferred by cross-referencing scalp TCRbeta sequences with sorted blood CD4 and CD8 repertoires. Imported from immuneACCESS, the table was reduced by TCRdb to in-frame sequences with V and J called. These copies leave out some clones; in studies compared against another copy, an unresolved V gene accounts for under half, and the cause of the remainder is not known. D and trimming come from the DNA, and the V and J calls and clone size come from that table. This sample holds about 99,000 clones; 55% were observed only once. The top ten constitute 8% to 10% of the sample.

Of note for this clone: The antigen it recognizes is unknown. No base qualities exist here, and no much larger clone lies one base off it.

After PBMCs were isolated by density centrifugation and stained for CD3, CD4 and CD8, a FACSAria was used to sort CD4+ and CD8+ T cells. Scalp biopsies and blood samples were obtained from unaffected controls. The germline V gene gives CDR1 as MDHEN and CDR2 as SYDVKM. Unmatched junction bases come to 3, with V trimmed by 2 bases and J by 4 bases. From the cysteine through the phenylalanine, the CDR3 covers 15 amino acids. Only the CDR3 region is kept as DNA, spanning 45 bases read in frame from base 1. This receptor was obtained from a human donor in good health. Recombination linked TRBV28 to TRBJ2-2; 8 bases in the junction line up with TRBD1. The sample comprised CD4+ T cells sorted from blood. The CDR3 is CASSLGDRPTGELFF. The DNA is as follows: TGTGCCAGCAGTTTAGGGGACAGGCCCACCGGGGAGCTGTTTTTT.